This T cell receptor beta chain appears in the sequencing data of a study of T cells in Graves' hyperthyroidism and ophthalmopathy. Findings and limits, study-wide: Most thyroid clonotypes expanded above 0.001 were also detected in blood. Ophthalmopathy and stable hyperthyroidism were told apart by a 13 V-J model.

Exclusion criteria comprised uncontrolled infection, other autoimmune disease, pregnancy or lactation. It was RNA transcripts that yielded the amplified TCR beta CDR3 regions. HTBI primers were employed in a first-round RT-PCR of the TCR CDR3. TCRdb independently ran MiXCR on the multiplex PCR reads; one entry per CDR3 protein. The sample shows 500,000 to 600,000 distinct CDR3 sequences, around 46% of them seen only once. Notes on this clonotype: As yet, its antigen is unknown.

Germline V gene data show CDR1 as SEHNR and CDR2 as FQNEAQ (reference sequence). The ends lost 5 bases at V and 5 bases at J; junction bases unmatched: 13. The CDR3 contains 16 residues. The sequencing sample was made of peripheral blood or thyroid tissue (not recorded which). This sequence was found in a woman aged 18-29 years with Graves' hyperthyroidism. The chain couples TRBV7-9 to TRBJ2-5; TRBD2 matches at 8 bases. CDR3 nucleotides: TGTGCCAGCAGCAGTCCGGGACTAGAGCTCGCGGAGACCCAGTACTTC. Encoded protein: CASSSPGLELAETQYF.